The TCR beta chain under discussion was sequenced for a study of cytomegalovirus exposure and HLA in healthy donors. Study-wide results and caveats: In a later analysis, parvovirus B19, influenza, CMV and Epstein-Barr virus appeared linked to several top co-occurrence clusters.

The study ran its PCR with 60 Vbeta and 13 Jbeta primers. TCRdb's copy holds only in-frame clones and misses some; the assay was immunoSEQ multiplex PCR. The sample has 210,000 or so clones; approximately 80% are singletons. For this clone: The antigen is unknown.

Source material: PBMCs. The receptor was derived from a boy between 2 and 10 years old in good health and CMV-seronegative.

CDR3 DNA sequence: TGTGCCAGCAGCTTAATGGCGGGAGGAGACGCAGATACGCAGTATTTT. Protein sequence: CASSLMAGGDADTQYF. This sequence joins TRBV11-2 and TRBJ2-3, with 8 positions matching TRBD2. Trimming at V came to 2 bases and at J to 4 bases, leaving 8 bases not matched to a gene. This CDR3 is built from 16 residues. Germline CDR1 and CDR2: SGHAT and FQNNGV. Variable domain in full (rest from reference TRBV11-2 and TRBJ2-3): EAGVAQSPRYKIIEKRQSVAFWCNPISGHATLYWYQQILGQGPKLLIQFQNNGVVDDSQLPKDRFSAERLKGVDSTLKIQPAKLEDSAVYLCASSLMAGGDADTQYFGPGTRLTVL.